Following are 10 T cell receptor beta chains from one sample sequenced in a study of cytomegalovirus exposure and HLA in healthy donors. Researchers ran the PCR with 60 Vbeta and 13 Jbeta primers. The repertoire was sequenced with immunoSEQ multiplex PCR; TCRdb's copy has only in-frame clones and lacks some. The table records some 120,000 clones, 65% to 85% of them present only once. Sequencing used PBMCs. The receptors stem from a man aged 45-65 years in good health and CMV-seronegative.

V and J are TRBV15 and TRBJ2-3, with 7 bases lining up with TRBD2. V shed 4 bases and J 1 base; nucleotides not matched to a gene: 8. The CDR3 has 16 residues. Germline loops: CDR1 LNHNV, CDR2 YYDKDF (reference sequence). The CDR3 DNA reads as TGTGCCACCAGCACCAATGGGGGGGTTCGCACAGATACGCAGTATTTT. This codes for CATSTNGGVRTDTQYF.

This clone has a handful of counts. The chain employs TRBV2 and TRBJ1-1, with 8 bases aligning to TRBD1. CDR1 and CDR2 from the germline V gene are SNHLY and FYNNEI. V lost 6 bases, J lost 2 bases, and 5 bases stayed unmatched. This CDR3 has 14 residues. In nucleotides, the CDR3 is TGTGCCAGCAGATCAGGGGGCAGAAACACTGAAGCTTTCTTT. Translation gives CASRSGGRNTEAFF. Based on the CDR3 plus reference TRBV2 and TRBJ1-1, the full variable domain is EPEVTQTPSHQVTQMGQEVILRCVPISNHLYFYWYRQILGQKVEFLVSFYNNEISEKSEIFDDQFSVERPDGSNFTLKIRSTKLEDSAMYFCASRSGGRNTEAFFGQGTRLTVV.

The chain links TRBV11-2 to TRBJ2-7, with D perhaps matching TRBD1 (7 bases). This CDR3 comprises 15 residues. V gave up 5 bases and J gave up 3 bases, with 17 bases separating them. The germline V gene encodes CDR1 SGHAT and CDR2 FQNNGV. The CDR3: CASSPRDRLIYEQYF. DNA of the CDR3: TGTGCCAGCAGCCCGCGGGACAGACTAATCTACGAGCAGTACTTC.

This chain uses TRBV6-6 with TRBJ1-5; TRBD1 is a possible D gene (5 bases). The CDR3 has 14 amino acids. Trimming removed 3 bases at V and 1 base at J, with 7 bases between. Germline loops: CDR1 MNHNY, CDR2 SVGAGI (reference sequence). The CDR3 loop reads CASSYRGSNQPQHF. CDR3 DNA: TGTGCCAGCAGTTATCGGGGGAGCAATCAGCCCCAGCATTTT.

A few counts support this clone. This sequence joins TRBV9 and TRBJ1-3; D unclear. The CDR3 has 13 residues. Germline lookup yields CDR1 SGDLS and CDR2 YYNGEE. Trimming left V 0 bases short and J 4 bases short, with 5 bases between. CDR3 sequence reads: CASSVDLGNTIYF. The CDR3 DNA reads TGTGCCAGCAGCGTAGATCTAGGAAACACCATATATTTT.

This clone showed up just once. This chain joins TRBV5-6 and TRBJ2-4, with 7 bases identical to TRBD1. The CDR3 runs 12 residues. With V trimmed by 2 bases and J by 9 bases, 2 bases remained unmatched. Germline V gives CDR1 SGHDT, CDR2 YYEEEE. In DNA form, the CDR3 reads TGTGCCAGCAGCTTATCAGGGGGCATTCAGTACTTC. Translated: CASSLSGGIQYF.

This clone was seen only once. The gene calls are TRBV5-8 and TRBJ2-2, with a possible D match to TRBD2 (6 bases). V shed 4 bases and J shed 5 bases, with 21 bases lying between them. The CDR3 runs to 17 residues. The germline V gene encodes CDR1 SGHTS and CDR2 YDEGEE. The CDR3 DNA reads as TGTGCCAGCAGCCCCACTGCGACTAGTAGGGATACCGGGGAGCTGTTTTTT. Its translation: CASSPTATSRDTGELFF.

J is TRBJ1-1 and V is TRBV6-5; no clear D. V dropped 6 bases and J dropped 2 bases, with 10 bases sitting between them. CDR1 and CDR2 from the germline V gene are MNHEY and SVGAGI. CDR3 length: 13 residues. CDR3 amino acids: CASSNNKNTEAFF. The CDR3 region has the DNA TGTGCCAGCAGCAACAATAAAAACACTGAAGCTTTCTTT.

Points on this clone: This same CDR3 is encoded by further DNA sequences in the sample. The CDR3 loop is CASSIVSGGSYEQYF. The CDR3 DNA reads TGTGCCAGTAGCATTGTGTCAGGGGGTTCCTACGAGCAGTACTTC. This chain uses TRBV19 with TRBJ2-7; the match to TRBD1 covers 7 bases. Germline V lookup: CDR1 LNHDA, CDR2 SQIVND (reference sequence). The CDR3 runs 15 residues. Germline trimming cut 6 bases from V and 1 base from J; bases unmatched to any gene: 9.

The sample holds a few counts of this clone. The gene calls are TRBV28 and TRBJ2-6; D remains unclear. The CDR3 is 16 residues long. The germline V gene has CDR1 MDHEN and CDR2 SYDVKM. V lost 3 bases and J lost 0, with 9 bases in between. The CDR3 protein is CASSFPISSGANVLTF. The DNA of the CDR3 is TGTGCCAGCAGTTTCCCAATCAGCTCTGGGGCCAACGTCCTGACTTTC. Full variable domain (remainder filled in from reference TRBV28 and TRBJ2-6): DVKVTQSSRYLVKRTGEKVFLECVQDMDHENMFWYRQDPGLGLRLIYFSYDVKMKEKGDIPEGYSVSREKKERFSLILESASTNQTSMYLCASSFPISSGANVLTFGAGSRLTVL.